Below, 26 T cell receptor beta chains from the same sample are listed, as sequenced in a study of cytomegalovirus exposure and HLA in healthy donors. PCR involved 60 Vbeta and 13 Jbeta primers. TCRdb's copy holds only in-frame clones and misses some; the assay was immunoSEQ multiplex PCR. The sample lists some 120,000 clones; less than 80% were seen once. Sequencing was done on a sample of PBMCs. All receptors come from a woman in her 40s in good health and CMV-seropositive.

This clone was counted only a few times. The chain joins TRBV4-2 to TRBJ2-5; 14 bases match TRBD2. Germline V CDR1 and CDR2: LGHNA, YNFKEQ. Unmatched junction bases numbered 5, after V lost 1 base and J lost 4 bases. CDR3 size: 17 residues. DNA of the CDR3: TGTGCCAGCAGCCAAGGACTAGCGGGAGGGCCTGGAGAGACCCAGTACTTC. As protein: CASSQGLAGGPGETQYF.

This clone was found a few times. This chain links TRBV28 with TRBJ1-1, with D perhaps matching TRBD1 (5 bases). Germline assignment: CDR1 MDHEN and CDR2 SYDVKM. The V end was cut by 1 base, the J end by 1 base, with 10 bases between. This CDR3 has 15 residues. The CDR3 coding sequence is TGTGCCAGCAGTTTATCCGGGACTGAGAACACTGAAGCTTTCTTT. Translated: CASSLSGTENTEAFF.

V is TRBV11-2 and J is TRBJ1-1, with 9 bases identical to TRBD1. Germline CDR1 is SGHAT and CDR2 is FQNNGV. The CDR3 runs to 14 residues. The J segment lost 4 bases and the V segment lost 3 bases, leaving 3 bases of the junction unmatched. CDR3: CASSFGTGTTEAFF. CDR3 bases: TGTGCCAGCAGCTTTGGGACAGGGACCACTGAAGCTTTCTTT.

The rearrangement links TRBV29-1 to TRBJ2-6; D gene unclear. The germline gives CDR1 SQVTM, CDR2 ANQGSEA. The CDR3 has 17 residues. V was clipped by 5 bases and J by 0 bases, with 17 bases between them. CDR3 loop: CSVPTGSLGSGANVLTF. The CDR3 DNA sequence: TGCAGCGTTCCAACCGGGTCACTGGGCTCTGGGGCCAACGTCCTGACTTTC.

CDR3 nucleotides: TGTGCCAGCAGCTTAGCACGGCGGACCTACAATGAGCAGTTCTTC. Translating gives CASSLARRTYNEQFF. The V call is TRBV7-8, the J call TRBJ2-1; D is ambiguous. This CDR3 spans 15 amino acids. Between the trimmed V and J ends, which lost 0 bases and 2 bases, there was a span of 8 bases. Looked up from germline, CDR1 is SGHVS and CDR2 is FQNEAQ.

V usage is TRBV7-3 and J usage is TRBJ2-1, with 7 nucleotides matching TRBD1. The germline gives CDR1 SGHTA, CDR2 FQGTGA. The V segment lost 1 base and the J segment 8 bases; nucleotides outside the gene matches: 11. This CDR3 spans 16 amino acids. CDR3 in amino acids: CASSLISGQGVDEQFF. The CDR3 DNA sequence: TGTGCCAGCAGCTTAATCTCGGGGCAGGGGGTGGATGAGCAGTTCTTC.

This clone was seen more than once but under ten times. The chain joins TRBV11-2 to TRBJ1-2; D is uncertain. Trimming left V 0 bases short and J 3 bases short, with 11 bases between. This CDR3 has 15 residues. Per germline, CDR1 SGHAT and CDR2 FQNNGV. The CDR3 loop reads CASSLDWAAYYGYTF. The CDR3 DNA sequence: TGTGCCAGCAGCTTAGATTGGGCAGCATACTATGGCTACACCTTC.

This chain links TRBV7-6 with TRBJ2-2; the D gene is possibly TRBD1 (6 bases). The ends were cut back, 5 bases at V and 3 bases at J, with 22 bases in the middle. The CDR3 has 18 residues. Germline V CDR1 and CDR2: SGHVS, FNYEAQ. CDR3 loop: CASSPPGARSLHTGELFF. In nucleotides, the CDR3 is TGTGCCAGCAGCCCCCCAGGGGCCCGATCCCTCCACACCGGGGAGCTGTTTTTT.

The V gene is TRBV28, the J gene TRBJ2-7; the match to TRBD1 covers 9 bases. V was pared by 3 bases and J by 3 bases, with 6 bases of the junction left unmatched. Germline lookup yields CDR1 MDHEN and CDR2 SYDVKM. The CDR3 spans 15 residues. The CDR3 coding sequence is TGTGCCAGCAGTTTGACGGGGGACAGGGTCTACGAGCAGTACTTC. Amino acids: CASSLTGDRVYEQYF.

The rearrangement links TRBV6-6 to TRBJ1-1, with D unclear. The V and J ends lost 4 bases and 4 bases respectively, with 16 bases between them. The germline V gene has CDR1 MNHNY and CDR2 SVGAGI (reference sequence). CDR3 length: 15 amino acids. CDR3 protein: CASSSRLDAGTEAFF. Here the CDR3 DNA reads TGTGCCAGCAGTTCCCGCCTGGACGCGGGCACTGAAGCTTTCTTT.

This clone showed up just a few times. The chain combines TRBV7-9 with TRBJ2-1; D gene ambiguous. The CDR3 length is 12 residues. With 1 base removed from V and 9 bases from J, the gap between germline ends came to 7 bases. The V gene's germline CDR1 is SEHNR and CDR2 FQNEAQ (reference sequence). CDR3 in DNA: TGTGCCAGCAGCTTAGTTAGTGTTGAGCAGTTCTTC. It is translated as CASSLVSVEQFF.

A word on this clone: A read error may produce the germline difference seen at one junction end. The sample carries other DNA sequences with the same CDR3. The rearrangement uses TRBV14 and TRBJ2-7; 7 bases match TRBD2. Germline-derived CDR1 and CDR2 are SGHDN and FVKESK. This CDR3 spans 16 amino acids. CDR3 residues: CASSQRWGLQVYEQYF. As DNA, the CDR3 is TGCGCCAGCAGCCAAAGATGGGGACTACAAGTCTACGAGCAGTACTTC. The entire variable domain, with the rest obtained from reference TRBV14 and TRBJ2-7, is as follows: EAGVTQFPSHSVIEKGQTVTLRCDPISGHDNLYWYRRVMGKEIKFLLHFVKESKQDESGMPNNRFLAERTGGTYSTLKVQPAELEDSGVYFCASSQRWGLQVYEQYFGPGTRLTVT.

This clone was recorded a few times. The chain carries TRBV27 and TRBJ2-2; D not resolved. CDR1 MNHEY and CDR2 SMNVEV come from the germline V gene (reference sequence). CDR3 length: 14 residues. Trimming shortened V by 4 bases and J by 3 bases, and 9 bases separated the two germline ends. CDR3 loop: CASSYQRDTGELFF. As DNA, the CDR3 is TGTGCCAGCAGTTACCAGCGCGACACCGGGGAGCTGTTTTTT.

The chain has TRBV28 and TRBJ2-7; TRBD2 matches at 9 bases. V gave up 5 bases and J gave up 3 bases; unmatched junction bases: 11. Germline V gene sequence: CDR1 MDHEN, CDR2 SYDVKM. There are 16 residues in the CDR3. In nucleotides, the CDR3 is TGTGCCAGCAGTGGCCTCTTAGCGGGAGTTGTCTACGAGCAGTACTTC. Translated, it gives CASSGLLAGVVYEQYF.

V usage is TRBV5-4 and J usage is TRBJ2-1; no definite D call. CDR3 length equals 13 residues. CDR1 and CDR2 from the germline V gene are SGHNT and YYREEE (reference sequence). V lost 4 bases and J lost 8, with 13 bases in between. Here the CDR3 reads CASSPRSSHEQFF. The CDR3 DNA is TGTGCCAGCAGCCCCAGGTCGTCGCATGAGCAGTTCTTC.

The chain is built from TRBV7-9 and TRBJ2-3; 7 bases are a match to TRBD2. From germline, CDR1 is SEHNR and CDR2 FQNEAQ (reference sequence). V lost 5 bases to trimming and J lost 3 bases; unmatched junction nucleotides: 11. CDR3 size: 16 residues. The CDR3 coding sequence is TGTGCCAGCAGCCCGGGAGTCGGACTAGGAACAGATACGCAGTATTTT. As protein: CASSPGVGLGTDTQYF.

The chain carries TRBV4-3 and TRBJ2-7, with 7 bases aligning to TRBD1. Trimming took 0 bases from V and 6 from J; bases not matched to a gene: 5. There are 14 residues in the CDR3. CDR1 and CDR2 from the germline V gene are LGHNA and YSLEER. The CDR3, as DNA: TGCGCCAGCAGCCAAGAAATAAGGGGGCTCGAGCAGTACTTC. Protein: CASSQEIRGLEQYF.

V gene TRBV5-4 combines with J gene TRBJ1-1, with 8 bases aligning to TRBD1. Germline-derived CDR1 and CDR2 are SGHNT and YYREEE (reference sequence). There are 14 residues in the CDR3. The J segment lost 1 base and the V segment lost 2 bases, leaving 1 base of the junction unmatched. The DNA for the CDR3 is TGTGCCAGCAGCTTCGGGACAGGGAACACTGAAGCTTTCTTT. Protein product: CASSFGTGNTEAFF.

The chain combines TRBV4-2 with TRBJ1-2; a weak D match, TRBD1 (5 bases). Germline V gene sequence: CDR1 LGHNA, CDR2 YNFKEQ. The ends were cut back, 0 bases at V and 3 bases at J, with 14 bases in the middle. The CDR3 contains 16 residues. The CDR3 loop reads CASSQDSGGIDYGYTF. The CDR3, as DNA: TGTGCCAGCAGCCAAGATAGTGGGGGGATCGACTATGGCTACACCTTC.

This clone was detected a few times. The V and J genes are TRBV10-3 and TRBJ1-5, with 8 bases aligning to TRBD1. Germline V gene data show CDR1 as ENHRY and CDR2 as SYGVKD. Trimming removed 7 bases from V and 7 bases from J; junction bases left unmatched: 21. CDR3 length equals 18 residues. Here the CDR3 reads CAINTGTGGGGLAQPQHF. The DNA for the CDR3 is TGTGCCATCAATACCGGGACAGGAGGAGGAGGGCTGGCCCAGCCCCAGCATTTT.

J is TRBJ1-1 and V is TRBV29-1; 7 bases match TRBD1. Trimming removed 6 bases from V and 4 bases from J; junction bases left unmatched: 8. Germline V gene data show CDR1 as SQVTM and CDR2 as ANQGSEA. There are 13 residues in the CDR3. This chain's CDR3 is CSVEGQLGTEAFF. The CDR3 region has the DNA TGCAGCGTCGAGGGACAGCTAGGCACTGAAGCTTTCTTT.

As for this clone: Different DNA sequences within this sample yield the same CDR3. The chain is built from TRBV28 and TRBJ2-4; D unresolved. The CDR3 has 14 residues. The V and J ends lost 5 bases and 0 bases respectively, with 8 bases between them. Per germline, CDR1 MDHEN and CDR2 SYDVKM. The CDR3 nucleotides are TGTGCCAGCAGTCTCCGCGGAGCCAAAAACATTCAGTACTTC. Translating gives CASSLRGAKNIQYF.

The CDR3 DNA reads as TGCGCCAGCAGCCAAGATCGTACGGCAGGGGAAGAGCAGTACTTC. The encoded protein is CASSQDRTAGEEQYF. V usage is TRBV4-3 and J usage is TRBJ2-7; possibly TRBD1 for D (6 bases). This CDR3 comprises 15 residues. CDR1 and CDR2 (germline): LGHNA, YSLEER. The ends were cut back, 0 bases at V and 7 bases at J, with 16 bases in the middle.

The V and J genes are TRBV5-4 and TRBJ2-7; no clear D gene. Trimming left V 3 bases short and J 0 bases short, with 4 bases between. The CDR3 is 12 amino acids. The V gene's germline CDR1 is SGHNT and CDR2 YYREEE (reference sequence). The CDR3 coding sequence is TGTGCCAGCAGCTACAACTCCTACGAGCAGTACTTC. This sequence encodes CASSYNSYEQYF.

There are a few counts of this clone. The J gene is TRBJ2-2, the V gene TRBV21-1; the table gives TRBD1 as D, unverified against the DNA. TRBV21-1 is listed as a pseudogene. The CDR3 extends over 13 amino acids. The CDR3 reads CPSRGQSTGELFF. DNA for the CDR3: TGTCCCAGCAGGGGGCAGTCCACCGGGGAGCTGTTTTTT.

This sequence joins TRBV28 and TRBJ2-5; 7 nucleotides match TRBD2. The CDR3 has 14 residues. Trimming removed 5 bases from V and 2 bases from J; junction bases left unmatched: 5. Germline V gives CDR1 MDHEN, CDR2 SYDVKM. CDR3 nucleotides: TGTGCCAGCAGTCCCCCTAGCGGACAAGAGACCCAGTACTTC. This encodes CASSPPSGQETQYF. Using reference TRBV28 and TRBJ2-5 for the parts outside the CDR3, the full variable domain is DVKVTQSSRYLVKRTGEKVFLECVQDMDHENMFWYRQDPGLGLRLIYFSYDVKMKEKGDIPEGYSVSREKKERFSLILESASTNQTSMYLCASSPPSGQETQYFGPGTRLLVL.